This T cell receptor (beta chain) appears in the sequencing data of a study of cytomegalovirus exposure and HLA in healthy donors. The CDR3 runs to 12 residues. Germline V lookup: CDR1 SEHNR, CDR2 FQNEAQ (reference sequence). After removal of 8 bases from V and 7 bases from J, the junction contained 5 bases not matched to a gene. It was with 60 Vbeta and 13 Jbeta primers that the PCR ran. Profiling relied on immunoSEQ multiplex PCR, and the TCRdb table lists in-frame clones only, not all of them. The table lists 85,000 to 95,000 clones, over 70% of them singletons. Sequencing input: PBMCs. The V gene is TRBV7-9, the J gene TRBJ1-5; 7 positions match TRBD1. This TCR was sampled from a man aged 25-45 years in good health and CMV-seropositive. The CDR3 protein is CASGKGAQPQHF. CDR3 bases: TGTGCCAGCGGAAAGGGGGCCCAGCCCCAGCATTTT.